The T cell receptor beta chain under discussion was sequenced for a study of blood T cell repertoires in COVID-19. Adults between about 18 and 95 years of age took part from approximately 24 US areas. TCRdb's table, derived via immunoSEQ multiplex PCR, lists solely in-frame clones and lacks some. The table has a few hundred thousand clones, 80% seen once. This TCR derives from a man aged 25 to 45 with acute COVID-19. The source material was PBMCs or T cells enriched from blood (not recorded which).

The CDR3 is CASSLGGTVNTEAFF. CDR3 coding DNA: TGTGCCAGCAGCTTGGGCGGGACGGTGAACACTGAAGCTTTCTTT. The chain combines TRBV7-9 with TRBJ1-1; possible D gene TRBD1, 5 bases. Germline V gene sequence: CDR1 SEHNR, CDR2 FQNEAQ (reference sequence). CDR3 size: 15 residues. Trimming cost V 3 bases and J 0 bases, with 11 bases left between them.